This TCR beta chain was identified during a study of regulatory T cells in long-lasting Graves disease. Time point denoted: newly diagnosed GD, antithyroid drugs for less than 3 months. RNA from PBMCs was the source of the TCR library. CDR1 is ENHRY, CDR2 SYGVKD, per germline. V lost 0 bases to trimming and J lost 0 bases, with 6 bases between them. The CDR3 is 16 amino acids. This clonotype occurred many times. Investigators prepared the TCR beta libraries by applying iRepertoire HTBI primers and Arm-PCR of CDR3 regions. TCRdb reanalysed the multiplex PCR reads using MiXCR and keeps one entry per CDR3 protein. The sample includes 400,000 to 500,000 distinct CDR3 sequences, roughly 17% of them seen just once. A further study also used this sample, focusing on T cells in Graves' hyperthyroidism and ophthalmopathy.

The specimen comprised peripheral blood mononuclear cells (PBMCs), sampled at new diagnosis, from a patient treated with antithyroid drugs. J is TRBJ2-6 and V is TRBV10-3; tentatively, D is TRBD1 (6 bases). The TCR sequence derives from a woman in her thirties with Graves disease. The CDR3 is CAISESGGSGANVLTF. The CDR3 DNA is TGTGCCATCAGTGAGTCAGGGGGCTCTGGGGCCAACGTCCTGACTTTC.